These T cell receptor beta chains were read from a single sample in a study of blood T cell repertoires in COVID-19. Sequenced by immunoSEQ multiplex PCR; TCRdb stores in-frame clones only, minus some. The table shows some 320,000 clones, with roughly 85% occurring only once. Sequenced sample: PBMCs or T cells enriched from blood (not recorded which). The receptor source for this set is a woman in her 30s who had been exposed to COVID-19. CDR3s include the opening cysteine and the closing phenylalanine or tryptophan. D genes are given only for firm matches. Where a row states a size, it is once, few, many or the class of an expanded clone; other rows omit it.

j_gene | abundance | len | d_gene | v_gene | CDR3aa | CDR3nt
TRBJ1-5 | - | 15 | TRBD1 | TRBV18 | CASSPGTGSPQPQHF | TGTGCCAGCTCACCAGGGACAGGGAGTCCTCAGCCCCAGCATTTT
TRBJ1-4 | - | 13 | - | TRBV29-1 | CSVEDQSREKLFF | TGCAGCGTTGAAGATCAATCGAGGGAAAAACTGTTTTTT
TRBJ2-7 | - | 15 | - | TRBV14 | CASSQLTALSYEQYF | TGTGCCAGCAGCCAGTTGACAGCCCTCTCCTACGAGCAGTACTTC
TRBJ2-5 | - | 11 | - | TRBV7-8 | CASSLQETQYF | TGTGCCAGCAGCCTACAAGAGACCCAGTACTTC
TRBJ1-2 | - | 13 | - | TRBV3-1/TRBV3-2 | CASSQKESGGYTF | TGTGCCAGCAGCCAAAAGGAGAGCGGAGGCTACACCTTC
TRBJ1-2 | - | 17 | TRBD1 | TRBV28 | CASSLFGTGGARDGYTF | TGTGCCAGCAGTTTATTCGGGACAGGGGGCGCCCGTGATGGCTACACCTTC
TRBJ1-3 | - | 14 | - | TRBV7-9 | CASLGGSSGNTIYF | TGTGCCAGCTTAGGCGGATCCTCTGGAAACACCATATATTTT
TRBJ2-1 | once | 14 | TRBD2 | TRBV29-1 | CSLLGEGRYNEQFF | TGCAGCCTACTCGGGGAGGGGAGATACAATGAGCAGTTCTTC
TRBJ2-7 | - | 11 | - | TRBV28 | CASSSSDEQYF | TGTGCCAGCAGTTCCTCTGACGAGCAGTACTTC
TRBJ1-1 | - | 13 | - | TRBV5-5 | CASSPGLNTEAFF | TGTGCCAGCAGCCCAGGGCTAAACACTGAAGCTTTCTTT
TRBJ1-1 | - | 11 | - | TRBV7-9 | CASTRDTEAFF | TGTGCCAGCACCCGAGACACTGAAGCTTTCTTT
TRBJ2-1 | - | 15 | - | TRBV7-3 | CASSQGGYRENEQFF | TGTGCCAGCAGCCAAGGGGGTTACAGGGAAAATGAGCAGTTCTTC
TRBJ2-7 | - | 16 | - | TRBV27 | CASSPLPGDGFYEQYF | TGTGCCAGCAGTCCCCTCCCGGGGGACGGATTCTACGAGCAGTACTTC
TRBJ2-1 | - | 16 | - | TRBV9 | CASSPLGTPSGNEQFF | TGTGCCAGCAGCCCGCTCGGGACACCCTCCGGGAATGAGCAGTTCTTC
TRBJ1-3 | few | 16 | - | TRBV2 | CASSETPPGSGNTIYF | TGTGCCAGCAGTGAAACCCCCCCAGGCTCTGGAAACACCATATATTTT
TRBJ1-1 | - | 15 | TRBD1 | TRBV28 | CASSSPGTGDTEAFF | TGTGCCAGCAGTTCACCCGGGACAGGGGACACTGAAGCTTTCTTT
TRBJ2-7 | - | 13 | TRBD1 | TRBV11-1 | CASRGTGVYEQYF | TGTGCCAGCAGGGGGACAGGGGTGTACGAGCAGTACTTC
TRBJ1-1 | - | 16 | - | TRBV18 | CASSPPSGGMNTEAFF | TGTGCCAGCTCACCACCGAGCGGGGGAATGAACACTGAAGCTTTCTTT
TRBJ1-1 | - | 15 | TRBD1 | TRBV10-3 | CAISSTPGGGTEAFF | TGTGCCATCAGTTCTACCCCAGGGGGCGGCACTGAAGCTTTCTTT
TRBJ1-2 | once | 13 | TRBD1 | TRBV29-1 | CSVEDRGTYGYTF | TGCAGCGTGGAGGACAGGGGTACCTATGGCTACACCTTC